Listed below are T cell receptor beta chains from one sample, sequenced in a study of blood T cell repertoires in COVID-19. The method was immunoSEQ multiplex PCR; TCRdb's version includes in-frame clones alone and lacks a portion of them. The sample shows roughly 62,000 clones, roughly 90% of them seen only once. Material: peripheral blood. These receptors were taken from a human donor with acute or convalescent COVID-19. The donor label of this sample is uncertain. Each CDR3 is given with its conserved first and last residue. A D gene is named only where the DNA matches it firmly. Size is omitted from some rows. Given values are once, few, many or a class for expanded clones.

D,J,V,size,CDR3,DNA
TRBD1,TRBJ2-3,TRBV19,.,CASSIVRTGSTDTQYF,TGTGCCAGTAGTATAGTCCGGACAGGGTCCACAGATACGCAGTATTTT
.,TRBJ1-1,TRBV30,.,CAWETDIRFYTEAFF,TGTGCCTGGGAAACGGACATCCGTTTTTACACTGAAGCTTTCTTT
TRBD1,TRBJ2-2,TRBV7-9,.,CASRRQGVNTGELFF,TGTGCCAGCAGGCGACAGGGGGTCAACACCGGGGAGCTGTTTTTT
TRBD1,TRBJ1-4,TRBV3-1/TRBV3-2,.,CASSYDRGGEKLFF,TGTGCCAGCAGCTACGACAGGGGGGGCGAAAAACTGTTTTTT
.,TRBJ2-2,TRBV6-2/TRBV6-3,.,CASSDIDETGELFF,TGTGCCAGCAGTGACATCGACGAAACCGGGGAGCTGTTTTTT
.,TRBJ2-1,TRBV24-1,.,CATNPGQTNYNEQFF,TGTGCCACCAACCCCGGGCAGACTAACTACAATGAGCAGTTCTTC
.,TRBJ1-1,TRBV29-1,.,CSVSSGLPATEAFF,TGCAGCGTTTCAAGCGGATTACCCGCCACTGAAGCTTTCTTT
.,TRBJ1-1,TRBV30,.,CAWSVIGNTEAFF,TGTGCCTGGAGTGTTATCGGTAACACTGAAGCTTTCTTT
.,TRBJ2-2,TRBV2,.,CASMSLRGGGELFF,TGTGCCAGCATGAGTCTTCGGGGAGGCGGGGAGCTGTTTTTT
TRBD1,TRBJ1-1,TRBV28,.,CASSFRTGGGYTEAFF,TGTGCCAGCAGTTTTAGGACAGGGGGCGGGTACACTGAAGCTTTCTTT
TRBD1,TRBJ1-6,TRBV18,.,CASASGTGGNSPLHF,TGTGCCAGCGCCTCCGGGACAGGGGGTAATTCACCCCTCCACTTT
TRBD1,TRBJ1-1,TRBV5-4,once,CASSDRDRGSPEAFF,TGTGCCAGCAGCGACCGGGACAGGGGATCTCCTGAAGCTTTCTTT
.,TRBJ2-7,TRBV2,.,CASSRGSYEQYF,TGTGCCAGCAGTCGAGGATCCTACGAGCAGTACTTC
.,TRBJ2-3,TRBV27,.,CASRVQSSNTQYF,TGTGCCAGCAGGGTACAGTCTTCAAATACGCAGTATTTT
TRBD2,TRBJ2-5,TRBV18,once,CASSPPSGRSETQYF,TGTGCCAGCTCACCCCCTAGCGGGAGAAGTGAGACCCAGTACTTC
.,TRBJ2-1,TRBV5-4,few,CASSLSGGGYNEQFF,TGTGCCAGCAGCTTGTCAGGGGGAGGATACAATGAGCAGTTCTTC
TRBD2,TRBJ2-1,TRBV18,.,CASSPPASGVYNEQFF,TGTGCCAGCTCACCACCGGCGAGCGGGGTTTACAATGAGCAGTTCTTC
.,TRBJ1-1,TRBV5-1,.,CASMGEVMNTEAFF,TGCGCCAGCATGGGGGAGGTCATGAACACTGAAGCTTTCTTT
TRBD2,TRBJ2-3,TRBV6-4,.,CASTSGTSVTDTQYF,TGTGCCAGCACGTCCGGGACTAGCGTCACAGATACGCAGTATTTT
.,TRBJ2-2,TRBV12-5,.,CASGLKRVFF,TGTGCTAGTGGTTTGAAACGGGTGTTTTTT
.,TRBJ1-3,TRBV11-2,.,CASSLGPDGRRGNTIYF,TGTGCCAGCAGCTTAGGCCCCGACGGGAGGCGTGGAAACACCATATATTTT
TRBD1,TRBJ2-7,TRBV6-6,.,CASSRPPGQYSYEQYF,TGTGCCAGCAGCAGACCCCCGGGACAGTACTCCTACGAGCAGTACTTC
.,TRBJ1-2,TRBV20-1,.,CAGGDYGYTF,TGCGCGGGCGGGGACTATGGCTACACCTTC
.,TRBJ2-3,TRBV29-1,.,CSVLPGGTDTQYF,TGCAGCGTCCTCCCAGGGGGCACAGATACGCAGTATTTT
.,TRBJ2-2,TRBV9,.,CASSVVASGELFF,TGTGCCAGCAGCGTAGTGGCTTCCGGGGAGCTGTTTTTT
.,TRBJ2-7,TRBV18,.,CASSLVGESSYEQYF,TGTGCCAGCTCGTTGGTAGGGGAAAGCTCCTACGAGCAGTACTTC
TRBD1,TRBJ2-4,TRBV5-1,.,CASSLEGQGFGIQYF,TGCGCCAGCAGCTTGGAGGGACAGGGGTTTGGCATTCAGTACTTC
.,TRBJ2-1,TRBV7-6,.,CASSTRTSGEQFF,TGTGCCAGCAGCACTAGGACTTCCGGTGAGCAGTTCTTC
.,TRBJ2-3,TRBV6-1,once,CASSEQGTDTQYF,TGTGCCAGCAGTGAACAGGGTACAGATACGCAGTATTTT
.,TRBJ1-5,TRBV7-2,few,CASSLSGTNQPQHF,TGTGCCAGCAGCTTATCAGGGACTAATCAGCCCCAGCATTTT
TRBD1,TRBJ2-5,TRBV3-1/TRBV3-2,.,CASSQPGQGETETQYF,TGTGCCAGCAGCCAACCGGGACAGGGAGAGACAGAGACCCAGTACTTC
.,TRBJ1-4,TRBV5-8,.,CASSRRSATVNEKLFF,TGTGCCAGCAGCCGCCGCTCAGCGACCGTTAATGAAAAACTGTTTTTT
.,TRBJ2-7,TRBV5-4,once,CANSGTYTYEQYF,TGTGCCAACTCCGGGACTTACACCTACGAGCAGTACTTC
TRBD1,TRBJ1-2,TRBV6-4,.,CASSVTGGLNYGYTF,TGTGCCAGCAGTGTTACAGGGGGCCTGAACTATGGCTACACCTTC
.,TRBJ2-3,TRBV5-1,.,CASSSYPGISKDTQYF,TGCGCCAGCAGCTCTTACCCAGGGATATCCAAAGATACGCAGTATTTT
TRBD1,TRBJ2-7,TRBV6-5,.,CASRTGSYEQYF,TGTGCCAGCAGGACAGGGTCCTACGAGCAGTACTTC
TRBD1,TRBJ1-1,TRBV12-3/TRBV12-4,few,CASRGTANTEAFF,TGTGCCAGCAGAGGGACAGCCAACACTGAAGCTTTCTTT
TRBD2,TRBJ2-1,TRBV5-1,.,CASSLAGGGRQPVEFF,TGCGCCAGCAGCTTGGCCGGCGGGGGGCGTCAGCCGGTGGAGTTCTTC
TRBD2,TRBJ2-2,TRBV5-1,.,CASSLGAGNGELFF,TGCGCCAGCAGCTTGGGAGCGGGGAACGGGGAGCTGTTTTTT
TRBD1,TRBJ1-6,TRBV27,.,CASSGTGVGSPLHF,TGTGCCAGCAGTGGAACAGGGGTGGGGTCACCCCTCCACTTT
TRBD1,TRBJ2-5,TRBV9,.,CASSPGTGMETQYF,TGTGCCAGCAGCCCAGGGACAGGGATGGAGACCCAGTACTTC
TRBD2,TRBJ2-3,TRBV4-1,once,CASSQETTQGGGTQYF,TGCGCCAGCAGCCAAGAAACAACGCAGGGCGGGGGTACGCAGTATTTT
.,TRBJ1-3,TRBV5-5,.,CASSLVEGIDPRNTIYF,TGTGCCAGCAGCTTGGTGGAGGGTATAGACCCTCGAAACACCATATATTTT
.,TRBJ2-5,TRBV10-3,.,CAISGRDKETQYF,TGTGCCATCAGCGGCAGGGACAAAGAGACCCAGTACTTC
.,TRBJ1-2,TRBV18,.,CASSEYRELDGYTF,TGTGCCAGCTCAGAATACAGGGAATTGGATGGCTACACCTTC
.,TRBJ2-3,TRBV2,.,CASSPQGPPDTQYF,TGTGCCAGCAGTCCCCAGGGGCCCCCAGATACGCAGTATTTT
TRBD2,TRBJ2-7,TRBV7-9,.,CASSHRLAEGVYEQYF,TGTGCCAGCAGCCACAGACTAGCGGAAGGGGTCTACGAGCAGTACTTC
.,TRBJ2-3,TRBV10-1,.,CASSVGTRDTQYF,TGCGCCAGCAGTGTGGGGACAAGGGATACGCAGTATTTT
.,TRBJ2-3,TRBV5-4,.,CASSPRGGGESTDTQYF,TGTGCCAGCAGCCCACGGGGAGGCGGGGAGAGCACAGATACGCAGTATTTT
.,TRBJ1-1,TRBV2,few,CASREGLANTEAFF,TGTGCCAGCAGGGAGGGACTGGCGAACACTGAAGCTTTCTTT
TRBD1,TRBJ1-2,TRBV27,.,CASRSRGDYGYTF,TGTGCCAGCAGGTCCAGGGGGGACTATGGCTACACCTTC
.,TRBJ2-3,TRBV11-3,once,CASSLGAGFSDTQYF,TGTGCCAGCAGCTTAGGGGCGGGATTCTCAGATACGCAGTATTTT
.,TRBJ2-3,TRBV24-1,once,CATSDSGAGTDTQYF,TGTGCCACCAGTGACTCGGGAGCTGGTACAGATACGCAGTATTTT
.,TRBJ2-7,TRBV18,.,CASSSTGPSYEQYF,TGTGCCAGCTCATCCACTGGGCCCTCCTACGAGCAGTACTTC